Listed here are 8 T cell receptor beta chains from one sample, sequenced in a study of cytomegalovirus exposure and HLA in healthy donors. PCR primers comprised 60 Vbeta and 13 Jbeta primers. Using immunoSEQ multiplex PCR, the repertoire was profiled, and TCRdb retains in-frame clones only, with some absent. Here the sample table reports about 200,000 clones. Sequencing was carried out using PBMCs. The receptors come from a man in his thirties or forties in good health and CMV-seronegative.

The chain links TRBV27 to TRBJ2-3, with TRBD2 identical over 11 bases. Germline CDR1 reads MNHEY; CDR2 reads SMNVEV (reference sequence). V was clipped by 6 bases and J by 1 base; unmatched bases: 6. The CDR3 is made up of 16 amino acids. The CDR3 loop is CASRLAGGWGTDTQYF. The CDR3 DNA reads TGTGCCAGCAGGCTAGCGGGAGGCTGGGGCACAGATACGCAGTATTTT.

The chain carries TRBV18 and TRBJ1-2; TRBD1 is a possible D gene (6 bases). The CDR3 length is 14 residues. The V gene lost 3 bases and the J gene lost 0 bases, with 8 bases spanning the gap. The V gene's germline CDR1 is KGHSH and CDR2 LQKENI. The CDR3 loop reads CASSPPGANYGYTF. CDR3 nucleotide sequence: TGTGCCAGCTCACCCCCAGGGGCTAACTATGGCTACACCTTC. Full variable domain (remainder filled in from reference TRBV18 and TRBJ1-2): NAGVMQNPRHLVRRRGQEARLRCSPMKGHSHVYWYRQLPEEGLKFMVYLQKENIIDESGMPKERFSAEFPKEGPSILRIQQVVRGDSAAYFCASSPPGANYGYTFGSGTRLTVV.

This chain connects TRBV7-6 to TRBJ2-7, with a tentative D call TRBD1 (6 bases). This CDR3 spans 15 amino acids. The germline V gene encodes CDR1 SGHVS and CDR2 FNYEAQ. Trimming took off 1 base at V and 3 bases at J, with 13 bases between the two ends. CDR3 protein: CASSLGDMEDYEQYF. Here the CDR3 DNA reads TGTGCCAGCAGCTTAGGGGACATGGAGGACTACGAGCAGTACTTC.

This chain joins TRBV19 and TRBJ2-5, with D possibly being TRBD1 (6 bases). The V gene lost 7 bases and the J gene lost 7 bases, with 25 bases spanning the gap. Germline CDR1 reads LNHDA; CDR2 reads SQIVND (reference sequence). The CDR3 runs to 16 residues. This CDR3 reads CASTPENTGLGATQYF. CDR3 in DNA: TGTGCCAGTACCCCCGAGAATACAGGGCTTGGGGCGACCCAGTACTTC. Together with reference TRBV19 and TRBJ2-5, the CDR3 gives the full variable domain: DGGITQSPKYLFRKEGQNVTLSCEQNLNHDAMYWYRQDPGQGLRLIYYSQIVNDFQKGDIAEGYSVSREKKESFPLTVTSAQKNPTAFYLCASTPENTGLGATQYFGPGTRLLVL.

The chain couples TRBV7-9 to TRBJ1-1, with D perhaps matching TRBD1 (5 bases). Trimming stripped 3 bases from V and 1 base from J, with 9 bases between. The CDR3 is made up of 14 amino acids. CDR1 is SEHNR, CDR2 FQNEAQ, per germline (reference sequence). Here the CDR3 reads CASSLGRENTEAFF. For the CDR3, the DNA is TGTGCCAGCAGCTTGGGCAGGGAGAACACTGAAGCTTTCTTT.

Concerning this clone itself: At one of its ends the junction is not consistent with the germline gene, which may arise from a read error. The V and J genes are TRBV5-1 and TRBJ1-5; D gene ambiguous. The CDR3 totals 14 residues. The germline CDR1 and CDR2 sequences are SGHRS and YFSETQ. The CDR3 coding sequence is TGCGCCAGCAGCTTGGGGGGTAGCGATCAGCCCCAGCATTTT. Translated: CASSLGGSDQPQHF.

The CDR3 bases are TGCGCCAGCAGCCAAGATTACCCAAGTACTAATGAAGCTTTCTTT. This codes for CASSQDYPSTNEAFF. V gene TRBV4-3 combines with J gene TRBJ1-1; D gene ambiguous. The CDR3 is made up of 15 amino acids. Germline CDR1 reads LGHNA; CDR2 reads YSLEER. Trimming stripped 0 bases from V and 7 bases from J, with 15 bases between.

The chain joins TRBV11-3 to TRBJ1-1; a weak D match, TRBD1 (5 bases). V was cut by 8 bases and J by 6 bases, with 19 bases left in between. Germline-derived CDR1 and CDR2 are SGHNT and YENEEA. This CDR3 spans 14 amino acids. The CDR3 DNA reads TGTGCCAGCCGCAGCTTGGTTGGGGGGGCTGAAGCTTTCTTT. Translation: CASRSLVGGAEAFF.